These 24 T cell receptor beta chains were sequenced from one sample in a study of cytomegalovirus exposure and HLA in healthy donors. The PCR had 60 Vbeta and 13 Jbeta primers. The data were produced by immunoSEQ multiplex PCR, yet TCRdb's version contains in-frame clones alone and is incomplete. The data hold 65,000 to 85,000 clones, with 72% observed a single time. The sample consisted of PBMCs. These receptors all come from a man aged 55 to 70 in good health and CMV-seropositive.

The V and J genes are TRBV7-9 and TRBJ2-5, with TRBD1 matching 7 bases. The ends lost 2 bases at V and 7 bases at J; junction bases unmatched: 16. This CDR3 contains 17 residues. The germline V gene has CDR1 SEHNR and CDR2 FQNEAQ (reference sequence). The CDR3 nucleotides read TGTGCCAGCAGCTTAATTGGGGACAGTCTCTATATGCGGACCCAGTACTTC. Its protein is CASSLIGDSLYMRTQYF. Full variable domain (remainder filled in from reference TRBV7-9 and TRBJ2-5): DTGVSQNPRHKITKRGQNVTFRCDPISEHNRLYWYRQTLGQGPEFLTYFQNEAQLEKSRLLSDRFSAERPKGSFSTLEIQRTEQGDSAMYLCASSLIGDSLYMRTQYFGPGTRLLVL.

The V gene is TRBV11-2, the J gene TRBJ2-5; 9 bases map to TRBD2. The J segment lost 3 bases and the V segment lost 4 bases, leaving 6 bases of the junction unmatched. The CDR3 loop spans 15 amino acids. Germline V gene data show CDR1 as SGHAT and CDR2 as FQNNGV. CDR3: CASSSLGLAEETQYF. The CDR3 DNA sequence: TGTGCCAGCAGCTCATTGGGACTAGCTGAAGAGACCCAGTACTTC.

This clone has only a few counts. The chain uses TRBV30 and TRBJ2-7; maybe TRBD2 (6 bases). The CDR3 runs to 13 residues. Looked up from germline, CDR1 is GTSNPN and CDR2 is SVGIG (reference sequence). V lost 5 bases to trimming and J lost 2 bases, with 13 bases between them. The CDR3 DNA reads TGTGCCTGGGCCCGGGACTTCCCCTACGAGCAGTACTTC. This encodes CAWARDFPYEQYF.

This rearrangement joins TRBV5-1 to TRBJ2-5; possible D gene TRBD1, 6 bases. The germline CDR1 and CDR2 sequences are SGHRS and YFSETQ. The CDR3 consists of 16 residues. The DNA of the CDR3 is TGCGCTTTACCAGCTCGGGACATATTGTACCAAGAGACCCAGTACTTC. The encoded protein is CALPARDILYQETQYF.

V usage is TRBV19 and J usage is TRBJ1-2; TRBD1 might be the D (5 bases). CDR1 and CDR2 (germline): LNHDA, SQIVND (reference sequence). Trimming cost V 3 bases and J 8 bases, with 10 bases left between them. CDR3 length: 12 residues. The CDR3 DNA sequence: TGTGCCAGTAGTATTGCAGGGAGGGGCTACACCTTC. Translating it yields CASSIAGRGYTF.

J is TRBJ2-3 and V is TRBV7-2; the match to TRBD1 covers 8 bases. The CDR3 totals 14 residues. V shed 6 bases, J shed 3 bases, and the junction held 5 bases outside the gene matches. Germline CDR1 and CDR2: SGHTA and FQGNSA. The CDR3 DNA follows: TGTGCCAGCAGACCGAGACAGGGGACAGATACGCAGTATTTT. This codes for CASRPRQGTDTQYF.

The J gene is TRBJ2-7, the V gene TRBV2, with D perhaps TRBD1 (6 bases). This CDR3 has 13 amino acids. Germline CDR1 is SNHLY and CDR2 is FYNNEI. V lost 6 bases, J lost 4 bases, and 13 bases lay in between. This CDR3 is CASRPGTQYEQYF. In DNA form, the CDR3 reads TGTGCCAGCAGGCCCGGGACACAGTACGAGCAGTACTTC.

This clone was detected a few times. CDR3 coding DNA: TGTGCCAGCATCCTAAGGGTAGAGGAGGCCTACGAGCAGTACTTC. Translating it yields CASILRVEEAYEQYF. The V gene is TRBV21-1, the J gene TRBJ2-7; TRBD2, the table's D call, lacks a check against the DNA. TRBV21-1 constitutes a pseudogene. The CDR3 covers 15 residues.

V gene TRBV4-3 combines with J gene TRBJ1-5; D is possibly TRBD1 (6 bases). Germline CDR1 LGHNA, CDR2 YSLEER. V was trimmed by 0 bases and J by 7 bases, leaving 16 bases between them. This CDR3 is built from 16 residues. The DNA of the CDR3 is TGCGCCAGCAGCCAAGAGATGGGGGGGGCCGGGCAGCCCCAGCATTTT. Translation: CASSQEMGGAGQPQHF.

The chain carries TRBV6-5 and TRBJ2-7; 7 bases align to TRBD1. CDR1 and CDR2 from the germline V gene are MNHEY and SVGAGI. V shed 2 bases, J shed 3 bases, and the junction held 1 base outside the gene matches. There are 13 residues in the CDR3. CDR3 DNA: TGTGCCAGCAGTTACAGACAGGGCTACGAGCAGTACTTC. It specifies CASSYRQGYEQYF.

This clone occurred once. A read error may account for a junction end that differs from germline. The chain recombines TRBV7-9 with TRBJ2-5; D unresolved. From germline, CDR1 is SEHNR and CDR2 FQNEAQ (reference sequence). The CDR3 extends over 13 amino acids. CDR3 residues: CSSSFLPEETQYF. CDR3 sequence (DNA): TGTTCCAGCAGCTTCCTCCCCGAAGAGACCCAGTACTTC. Filled out from reference TRBV7-9 and TRBJ2-5, the complete variable domain reads DTGVSQNPRHKITKRGQNVTFRCDPISEHNRLYWYRQTLGQGPEFLTYFQNEAQLEKSRLLSDRFSAERPKGSFSTLEIQRTEQGDSAMYLCSSSFLPEETQYFGPGTRLLVL.

This sequence joins TRBV4-2 and TRBJ1-4; 9 bases are a match to TRBD1. There are 14 residues in the CDR3. The trim removed 8 bases at V and 7 bases at J, leaving 8 bases unmatched. Per the germline V gene, CDR1 is LGHNA and CDR2 is YNFKEQ. CDR3 DNA sequence: TGTGCCAGCTCCCTCCAGGGACAGGGTGAAAAACTGTTTTTT. As protein: CASSLQGQGEKLFF.

This clone came up a few times. The rearrangement uses TRBV13 and TRBJ2-7; 12 bases agree with TRBD1. Germline V gives CDR1 PRHDT, CDR2 FYEKMQ (reference sequence). V lost 5 bases, J lost 3 bases, and 8 bases stayed unmatched. The CDR3 contains 16 residues. CDR3 DNA sequence: TGTGCCAGCAGCCAACGGGACAGGGGGCGTAGCTACGAGCAGTACTTC. This sequence encodes CASSQRDRGRSYEQYF. The whole variable domain, remainder taken from reference TRBV13 and TRBJ2-7, is AAGVIQSPRHLIKEKRETATLKCYPIPRHDTVYWYQQGPGQDPQFLISFYEKMQSDKGSIPDRFSAQQFSDYHSELNMSSLELGDSALYFCASSQRDRGRSYEQYFGPGTRLTVT.

The sample holds a few counts of this clone. The chain couples TRBV20-1 to TRBJ1-5; D remains ambiguous. Germline V gives CDR1 DFQATT, CDR2 SNEGSKA (reference sequence). The CDR3 runs 10 residues. Trimming removed 7 bases from V and 7 bases from J, with 8 bases in between. CDR3 region: CSVAGQPQHF. The DNA of the CDR3 is TGCAGTGTAGCCGGGCAGCCCCAGCATTTT.

The genes are TRBV10-3 and TRBJ1-1; a weak D match, TRBD1 (5 bases). V shed 3 bases and J shed 2 bases, with 13 bases lying between them. The germline gives CDR1 ENHRY, CDR2 SYGVKD. This CDR3 has 15 residues. The CDR3 DNA sequence: TGTGCCATCAGTGATTTGGGGCGCCTTAACACTGAAGCTTTCTTT. Translation: CAISDLGRLNTEAFF.

The chain has TRBV2 and TRBJ1-2; weak D call: TRBD1 (6 bases). The CDR3 is 14 amino acids. V shed 3 bases and J shed 3 bases, with 11 bases lying between them. The germline V gene encodes CDR1 SNHLY and CDR2 FYNNEI. CDR3 nucleotides: TGTGCCAGCAGTGAGTCGACAGGTGACTATGGCTACACCTTC. Its protein is CASSESTGDYGYTF.

J is TRBJ2-2 and V is TRBV28; weak D call: TRBD1 (6 bases). The CDR3 has 13 residues. The germline V gene encodes CDR1 MDHEN and CDR2 SYDVKM. The V and J ends lost 6 bases and 6 bases respectively, with 11 bases between them. CDR3 residues: CASSPGAPGELFF. The CDR3 DNA is TGTGCCAGCAGCCCAGGGGCGCCCGGGGAGCTGTTTTTT. The full variable domain, with the rest looked up from reference TRBV28 and TRBJ2-2, is DVKVTQSSRYLVKRTGEKVFLECVQDMDHENMFWYRQDPGLGLRLIYFSYDVKMKEKGDIPEGYSVSREKKERFSLILESASTNQTSMYLCASSPGAPGELFFGEGSRLTVL.

The rearrangement uses TRBV7-6 and TRBJ2-7, with TRBD2 matching 8 bases. Germline V gene lookup returns CDR1 SGHVS and CDR2 FNYEAQ. J gave up 2 bases and V 3 bases, and 15 bases lay outside the gene matches. The CDR3 sequence is 18 residues long. This chain's CDR3 is CASSLGPRTSRLTYEQYF. The CDR3 coding sequence is TGTGCCAGCAGCTTGGGACCGAGGACTAGCCGATTAACCTACGAGCAGTACTTC.

The chain combines TRBV7-9 with TRBJ2-1; TRBD1 matches at 8 bases. The CDR3 spans 17 residues. The trim removed 2 bases at V and 8 bases at J, leaving 14 bases unmatched. Germline CDR1 reads SEHNR; CDR2 reads FQNEAQ (reference sequence). CDR3 nucleotide sequence: TGTGCCAGCAGCTTACCCGGGACAGGTACCCCTTCGGATGAGCAGTTCTTC. It codes for CASSLPGTGTPSDEQFF.

CDR3 sequence (DNA): TGTGCCAGCAGCCAAGATACAGGGGTATTGGGAAACACCATATATTTT. The encoded protein is CASSQDTGVLGNTIYF. V usage is TRBV4-2 and J usage is TRBJ1-3; 7 positions match TRBD1. The trim removed 0 bases at V and 4 bases at J, leaving 6 bases unmatched. Germline V gene lookup returns CDR1 LGHNA and CDR2 YNFKEQ. The CDR3 runs 16 residues.

The gene calls are TRBV7-2 and TRBJ2-7, with D possibly being TRBD2 (6 bases). V was shortened by 5 bases and J by 7 bases, with 12 bases between the two germline ends. The length of the CDR3 is 12 residues. Germline lookup yields CDR1 SGHTA and CDR2 FQGNSA. The CDR3 here is CASSPRGREQYF. In nucleotides, the CDR3 is TGTGCCAGCAGCCCTCGAGGGAGGGAGCAGTACTTC.

V is TRBV28 and J is TRBJ1-4; a possible D gene is TRBD1 (5 bases). Germline CDR1 and CDR2: MDHEN and SYDVKM. The V and J ends lost 3 bases and 7 bases respectively, with 12 bases between them. There are 14 residues in the CDR3. The CDR3 DNA sequence: TGTGCCAGCAGTTTGGGGGGTTATGGTGAAAAACTGTTTTTT. This encodes CASSLGGYGEKLFF.

The chain uses TRBV7-3 and TRBJ2-3, with no clear D. V lost 0 bases and J 6 bases, leaving 13 bases between the germline ends. The CDR3 has 15 residues. Germline V gives CDR1 SGHTA, CDR2 FQGTGA. The CDR3 sequence: CASSLTRTTGDTQYF. CDR3 nucleotide sequence: TGTGCCAGCAGCTTAACGCGCACGACTGGGGATACGCAGTATTTT.

V is TRBV2 and J is TRBJ2-7; 16 positions match TRBD2. Germline V lookup: CDR1 SNHLY, CDR2 FYNNEI. V lost 7 bases, J lost 5 bases, and 8 bases stayed unmatched. The CDR3 contains 16 residues. CDR3 residues: CASTPGLAGGPHEQYF. CDR3 in DNA: TGTGCCAGCACTCCGGGACTAGCGGGGGGGCCCCACGAGCAGTACTTC.